Each of the 11 T cell receptor beta chains below was sequenced from the same sample in a study of blood T cell repertoires in COVID-19. TCRdb's table, derived via immunoSEQ multiplex PCR, lists solely in-frame clones and lacks some. The repertoire has a few hundred thousand clones, about nine tenths of them found once; the top ten carry roughly an eighth. Sequencing used peripheral blood. These receptors all come from a woman aged 55 to 70 with acute or convalescent COVID-19.

The genes are TRBV7-6 and TRBJ2-5; possibly TRBD2 for D (5 bases). The CDR3 totals 16 residues. Trimming took 1 base from V and 4 from J, leaving 16 bases between them. CDR1 and CDR2 from the germline V gene are SGHVS and FNYEAQ. The DNA of the CDR3 is TGTGCCAGCAGCTTAGGGACGAGTGTTGGAGGAGAGACCCAGTACTTC. Translated, it gives CASSLGTSVGGETQYF.

The chain recombines TRBV5-1 with TRBJ1-3; D is possibly TRBD1 (6 bases). V was trimmed by 4 bases and J by 2 bases, leaving 13 bases between them. Germline values: CDR1 SGHRS, CDR2 YFSETQ. The CDR3 length is 15 residues. The CDR3 bases are TGCGCCAGCAGCCCAGCGGACAGAACTGGAAACACCATATATTTT. Translated, it gives CASSPADRTGNTIYF.

V gene TRBV2 combines with J gene TRBJ1-1; D not resolved. Germline V gene lookup returns CDR1 SNHLY and CDR2 FYNNEI. This CDR3 spans 11 amino acids. V lost 4 bases to trimming and J lost 11 bases, with 11 bases between them. The DNA of the CDR3 is TGTGCCAGCAGTGGAGTGGAGAGGGCTTTCTTT. This gives the protein CASSGVERAFF.

The rearrangement links TRBV7-2 to TRBJ1-2, with D possibly matching TRBD1 (6 bases). Germline V lookup: CDR1 SGHTA, CDR2 FQGNSA. Trimming shortened V by 6 bases and J by 8 bases, and 16 bases separated the two germline ends. The CDR3 has 13 residues. Here the CDR3 DNA reads TGTGCCAGCAGACTAGAGGGGGTGGGCGGCTACACCTTC. Protein product: CASRLEGVGGYTF.

The rearrangement uses TRBV11-3 and TRBJ2-2, with TRBD1 matching 8 bases. Losses at the gene ends were 3 bases for V and 4 bases for J; bases not matched to a gene: 7. This CDR3 region has 16 residues. Germline values: CDR1 SGHNT, CDR2 YENEEA. The CDR3 bases are TGTGCCAGCAGCTTTGGACAGGGCGGGCGCACCGGGGAGCTGTTTTTT. Its protein is CASSFGQGGRTGELFF.

The chain recombines TRBV28 with TRBJ1-2; TRBD1 agrees at 7 bases. J was trimmed by 4 bases and V by 5 bases; bases with no gene match: 7. Germline CDR1 is MDHEN and CDR2 is SYDVKM. The CDR3 sequence is 14 residues long. CDR3 in amino acids: CASSPQNRGYGYTF. The CDR3 DNA reads as TGTGCCAGCAGTCCTCAGAACAGGGGCTATGGCTACACCTTC.

The rearrangement links TRBV6-5 to TRBJ2-5, with no clear D. V was clipped by 0 bases and J by 5 bases, with 4 bases between them. This CDR3 has 12 amino acids. CDR1 is MNHEY, CDR2 SVGAGI, per germline. The CDR3 reads CASSYSRETQYF. DNA for the CDR3: TGTGCCAGCAGTTACTCGAGGGAGACCCAGTACTTC.

CDR3 in DNA: TGTGCCAGCAATAAACAGGGGGCGAATAATTCACCCCTCCACTTT. Protein: CASNKQGANNSPLHF. This sequence joins TRBV6-5 and TRBJ1-6; 9 nucleotides align to TRBD1. The junction had 6 bases not matched to a gene; V was cut back by 7 bases and J by 5 bases. From germline, CDR1 is MNHEY and CDR2 SVGAGI. This CDR3 is 15 amino acids long.

The chain links TRBV5-8 to TRBJ2-1; 7 nucleotides match TRBD1. The ends lost 2 bases at V and 1 base at J; junction bases unmatched: 6. CDR3 length: 16 amino acids. The V gene's germline CDR1 is SGHTS and CDR2 YDEGEE. The CDR3 DNA sequence: TGTGCCAGCAGCTTACACAGGGGAAGGTCCTACAATGAGCAGTTCTTC. Its translation: CASSLHRGRSYNEQFF.

The chain combines TRBV27 with TRBJ1-2; maybe TRBD1 (6 bases). Germline V gene data show CDR1 as MNHEY and CDR2 as SMNVEV (reference sequence). The V end was cut by 6 bases, the J end by 8 bases, with 16 bases between. There are 13 residues in the CDR3. CDR3 coding DNA: TGTGCCAGCAGCCGGGGGGGGGCTGGAGGCTACACCTTC. Protein: CASSRGGAGGYTF.

The chain employs TRBV11-2 and TRBJ2-2; 10 nucleotides agree with TRBD1. V lost 5 bases and J lost 6; bases outside the gene matches: 6. Germline V CDR1 and CDR2: SGHAT, FQNNGV. The CDR3 is made up of 15 amino acids. CDR3 DNA: TGTGCCAGCAGCCCCCGGGACAGGGGCCCCGGGGAGCTGTTTTTT. It encodes CASSPRDRGPGELFF.